These 32 T cell receptor beta chains share one sample of origin, sequenced in a study of a mutant IDH1 vaccine in newly diagnosed glioma. Time point noted: week 11, during vaccination. Each dose delivered 300 ug of mutant IDH1 20-mer peptide subcutaneously with imiquimod. The assay was immunoSEQ multiplex PCR, and TCRdb's table has in-frame clones only and misses some. The data contain about 52,000 clones, roughly nine tenths of them seen just once; the ten biggest clones take up under 2.5%. No cognate antigen is known for these TCRs. The specimen was PBMCs, collected from a glioma patient whose treatment included an IDH1 peptide vaccine. These receptors were taken from a man aged 50 or older with glioma.

This clone was seen a few times. The chain joins TRBV7-2 to TRBJ2-3, with D possibly TRBD1 on 6 matching bases. This CDR3 is built from 12 residues. Trimming removed 9 bases from V and 7 bases from J, with 14 bases in between. The germline V gene has CDR1 SGHTA and CDR2 FQGNSA. CDR3 bases: TGTGCCAGTACAGGGAGTCGATATACGCAGTATTTT. Protein: CASTGSRYTQYF.

V gene TRBV6-5 combines with J gene TRBJ1-2; unclear D gene. Trimming took off 0 bases at V and 2 bases at J, with 10 bases between the two ends. Germline V lookup: CDR1 MNHEY, CDR2 SVGAGI. CDR3 size: 15 residues. CDR3 amino acids: CASSYSGSRNYGYTF. DNA of the CDR3: TGTGCCAGCAGTTACTCAGGCAGCCGGAACTATGGCTACACCTTC.

The chain is built from TRBV9 and TRBJ2-2; TRBD2 is a possible D gene (6 bases). The CDR3 covers 15 residues. Trimming cost V 0 bases and J 7 bases, with 13 bases left between them. Germline V gene data show CDR1 as SGDLS and CDR2 as YYNGEE. CDR3 amino acids: CASSVGQVGGGELFF. The DNA of the CDR3 is TGTGCCAGCAGCGTAGGGCAGGTCGGGGGCGGGGAGCTGTTTTTT.

This clone was found a few times. The gene calls are TRBV10-3 and TRBJ2-5, with 8 bases that match TRBD1. CDR3 length: 16 amino acids. J lost 3 bases, V lost 0 bases, and 6 bases had no gene match. CDR1 and CDR2 (germline): ENHRY, SYGVKD. CDR3 region: CAISESADREKETQYF. In nucleotides, the CDR3 is TGTGCCATCAGTGAGTCCGCGGACAGGGAGAAAGAGACCCAGTACTTC.

The chain links TRBV15 to TRBJ2-1; D uncertain. The germline V and J ends were trimmed by 5 bases and 3 bases, with 11 bases remaining between them. The germline CDR1 and CDR2 sequences are LNHNV and YYDKDF (reference sequence). This CDR3 region has 14 residues. This CDR3 is CATSPWVGYNEQFF. The CDR3, as DNA: TGTGCCACCAGCCCCTGGGTGGGCTACAATGAGCAGTTCTTC.

The chain combines TRBV5-5 with TRBJ2-7, with unresolved D. V was cut by 0 bases and J by 2 bases, with 12 bases left in between. Germline CDR1 SGHKS, CDR2 YYEKEE (reference sequence). The CDR3 covers 15 residues. The CDR3 nucleotides are TGTGCCAGCAGCTTGGCGGCAGCAGACACCTACGAGCAGTACTTC. It yields the protein CASSLAAADTYEQYF. Combining the CDR3 with reference TRBV5-5 and TRBJ2-7 gives the whole variable domain DAGVTQSPTHLIKTRGQQVTLRCSPISGHKSVSWYQQVLGQGPQFIFQYYEKEERGRGNFPDRFSARQFPNYSSELNVNALLLGDSALYLCASSLAAADTYEQYFGPGTRLTVT.

The chain couples TRBV15 to TRBJ2-3, with unresolved D. The CDR3 is 14 amino acids. The V gene's germline CDR1 is LNHNV and CDR2 YYDKDF (reference sequence). Trimming removed 1 base from V and 0 bases from J, with 5 bases in between. The CDR3 DNA follows: TGTGCCACCAGCAGAGGGAAGAGCACAGATACGCAGTATTTT. Protein product: CATSRGKSTDTQYF.

The V gene is TRBV7-9, the J gene TRBJ2-2; TRBD1 agrees at 7 bases. This CDR3 contains 16 residues. Germline trimming cut 5 bases from V and 1 base from J; bases unmatched to any gene: 7. Germline lookup yields CDR1 SEHNR and CDR2 FQNEAQ (reference sequence). CDR3 coding DNA: TGTGCCAGCAGCCGGACAGGAGGATTGAACACCGGGGAGCTGTTTTTT. Its protein product is CASSRTGGLNTGELFF.

The chain carries TRBV2 and TRBJ2-3; D remains unclear. Germline V gene sequence: CDR1 SNHLY, CDR2 FYNNEI. This CDR3 spans 15 amino acids. V lost 7 bases to trimming and J lost 1 base, with 15 bases between them. CDR3 bases: TGTGCCAGCATCCGGTTGGCCCTCGGCACAGATACGCAGTATTTT. This codes for CASIRLALGTDTQYF.

The chain links TRBV18 to TRBJ1-2; TRBD1 matches 10 bases. The CDR3 consists of 15 residues. J was trimmed by 6 bases and V by 3 bases; bases with no gene match: 7. CDR1 is KGHSH, CDR2 LQKENI, per germline. Written as DNA, the CDR3 is TGTGCCAGCTCACCGAGACAGGGGGCTAATCATGGCTACACCTTC. It is translated as CASSPRQGANHGYTF.

The V and J genes are TRBV30 and TRBJ1-4; D is uncertain. The germline CDR1 and CDR2 sequences are GTSNPN and SVGIG (reference sequence). V lost 4 bases and J lost 3, with 3 bases in between. The CDR3 contains 11 residues. For the CDR3, the DNA is TGTGCCTGGAAAGCTAATGAAAAACTGTTTTTT. It is translated as CAWKANEKLFF.

This CDR3 is CASSLAQAEETQYF. The CDR3 DNA sequence: TGTGCCAGCAGCTTGGCCCAGGCTGAAGAGACCCAGTACTTC. The chain is built from TRBV5-4 and TRBJ2-5; D not resolved. Trimming cost V 0 bases and J 3 bases, with 9 bases left between them. CDR1 is SGHNT and CDR2 is YYREEE in the germline V gene (reference sequence). This CDR3 has 14 residues.

The rearrangement uses TRBV9 and TRBJ2-5; 10 bases fit TRBD2. The CDR3 spans 15 residues. Germline CDR1 reads SGDLS; CDR2 reads YYNGEE. V was pared by 6 bases and J by 5 bases, with 10 bases of the junction left unmatched. CDR3 region: CASNGAGGLGETQYF. For the CDR3, the DNA is TGTGCCAGCAATGGAGCGGGGGGGCTCGGGGAGACCCAGTACTTC.

The chain employs TRBV2 and TRBJ2-7; D gene unclear. The CDR3 spans 18 residues. With 1 base removed from V and 2 bases from J, the gap between germline ends came to 21 bases. Germline values: CDR1 SNHLY, CDR2 FYNNEI. This chain's CDR3 is CASSEDGLLTLIPYEQYF. The CDR3, as DNA: TGTGCCAGCAGTGAAGATGGCCTACTAACCCTTATACCCTACGAGCAGTACTTC.

The chain is built from TRBV18 and TRBJ1-5; 10 nucleotides match TRBD1. The CDR3 has 15 amino acids. Germline V gene sequence: CDR1 KGHSH, CDR2 LQKENI. With V trimmed by 6 bases and J by 6 bases, 8 bases remained unmatched. In DNA, the CDR3 is TGTGCCAGCTCGCCCCCCGGGACAGGGGTTCAGCCCCAGCATTTT. The encoded protein is CASSPPGTGVQPQHF.

This clone showed up just a few times. The J gene is TRBJ2-7, the V gene TRBV20-1; possible D gene TRBD1, 5 bases. The CDR3 is 11 residues long. V dropped 6 bases and J dropped 0 bases, with 6 bases sitting between them. The germline V gene has CDR1 DFQATT and CDR2 SNEGSKA (reference sequence). The CDR3 nucleotides read TGCAGTGCGGACAACTCCTACGAGCAGTACTTC. As protein: CSADNSYEQYF.

The chain links TRBV18 to TRBJ1-5, with D unclear. V gave up 2 bases and J gave up 4 bases, with 6 bases separating them. Germline V gene data show CDR1 as KGHSH and CDR2 as LQKENI. This CDR3 has 13 amino acids. As DNA, the CDR3 is TGTGCCAGCTCACCAGCGGAGAATCAGCCCCAGCATTTT. It translates to CASSPAENQPQHF.

The chain links TRBV19 to TRBJ1-1, with 8 bases that match TRBD1. This CDR3 region has 14 residues. Unmatched junction bases numbered 3, after V lost 3 bases and J lost 3 bases. Looked up from germline, CDR1 is LNHDA and CDR2 is SQIVND (reference sequence). The CDR3 region is CASSIQGADTEAFF. CDR3 sequence (DNA): TGTGCCAGTAGTATTCAGGGGGCGGACACTGAAGCTTTCTTT. Full variable domain (outside the CDR3, taken from reference TRBV19 and TRBJ1-1): DGGITQSPKYLFRKEGQNVTLSCEQNLNHDAMYWYRQDPGQGLRLIYYSQIVNDFQKGDIAEGYSVSREKKESFPLTVTSAQKNPTAFYLCASSIQGADTEAFFGQGTRLTVV.

CDR3 region: CASSQGAQYF. DNA of the CDR3: TGTGCCAGCAGCCAGGGTGCCCAGTACTTC. This chain uses TRBV2 with TRBJ2-5; the D gene is possibly TRBD1 (5 bases). The V end lost 6 bases, the J end lost 9 bases, and 8 bases lay between the germline ends. This CDR3 has 10 residues. Germline assignment: CDR1 SNHLY and CDR2 FYNNEI.

This clone appeared a few times. The V gene is TRBV4-1, the J gene TRBJ1-6; D is perhaps TRBD1 (6 bases). Germline CDR1 reads MGHRA; CDR2 reads YSYEKL. The CDR3 loop spans 17 amino acids. Trimming cost V 0 bases and J 7 bases, with 16 bases left between them. The CDR3 here is CASSQDMDSFPNSPLHF. The CDR3 nucleotides read TGCGCCAGCAGCCAAGATATGGACAGCTTTCCCAATTCACCCCTCCACTTT.

The chain employs TRBV28 and TRBJ2-1; D may be TRBD2 (6 bases). The CDR3 length is 16 residues. V dropped 2 bases and J dropped 5 bases, with 16 bases sitting between them. CDR1 and CDR2 from the germline V gene are MDHEN and SYDVKM. The CDR3 bases are TGTGCCAGCAGTTTACGTTACGGCGGGACCCACAATGAGCAGTTCTTC. It translates to CASSLRYGGTHNEQFF.

The V call is TRBV6-1, the J call TRBJ1-6; D possibly corresponds to TRBD1 (5 bases). This CDR3 region has 16 residues. Germline V gene sequence: CDR1 MNHNS, CDR2 SASEGT. The V end was cut by 4 bases, the J end by 2 bases, with 12 bases between. The CDR3 reads CASSVSTVAYNSPLHF. For the CDR3, the DNA is TGTGCCAGCAGTGTCTCGACAGTCGCCTATAATTCACCCCTCCACTTT.

The V call is TRBV30, the J call TRBJ1-4; no clear D gene. Germline-derived CDR1 and CDR2 are GTSNPN and SVGIG (reference sequence). The CDR3 is made up of 14 amino acids. Trimming shortened V by 2 bases and J by 3 bases, and 10 bases separated the two germline ends. The CDR3 DNA sequence: TGTGCCTGGAGTCCCACCTCGGCTAATGAAAAACTGTTTTTT. The encoded protein is CAWSPTSANEKLFF.

The chain links TRBV11-2 to TRBJ1-1; a possible D gene is TRBD1 (5 bases). The V end was cut by 5 bases, the J end by 5 bases, with 9 bases between. CDR3 size: 12 residues. The germline V gene has CDR1 SGHAT and CDR2 FQNNGV. CDR3 nucleotides: TGTGCCAGCAGCCGCGACAGAACTGAAGCTTTCTTT. Translation gives CASSRDRTEAFF.

This chain links TRBV9 with TRBJ2-3; perhaps TRBD2 as D (5 bases). CDR3 length equals 16 residues. V was cut by 3 bases and J by 0 bases, with 14 bases left in between. The germline CDR1 and CDR2 sequences are SGDLS and YYNGEE. The DNA of the CDR3 is TGTGCCAGCAGCGCCCGTTCTAGCCTGAGCACAGATACGCAGTATTTT. Translation: CASSARSSLSTDTQYF.

The V call is TRBV5-1, the J call TRBJ1-4; D is unclear. The V gene's germline CDR1 is SGHRS and CDR2 YFSETQ. V was shortened by 1 base and J by 5 bases, with 6 bases between the two germline ends. CDR3 length: 13 residues. The CDR3 sequence is CASSLNTNEKLFF. CDR3 sequence (DNA): TGCGCCAGCAGCTTGAACACCAATGAAAAACTGTTTTTT.

This clone showed up just a few times. The V and J genes are TRBV25-1 and TRBJ2-7; D tentatively fits TRBD1 or TRBD2 (5 bases each). The V gene's germline CDR1 is MGHDK and CDR2 SYGVNS. Deletions cut 3 bases from V and 0 bases from J, with 15 bases between. The CDR3 covers 16 residues. The DNA for the CDR3 is TGTGCCAGCAGTGAGCAGGATCAGGGACGCTCCTACGAGCAGTACTTC. Translating gives CASSEQDQGRSYEQYF.

The rearrangement joins TRBV5-1 to TRBJ1-1, with 7 bases lining up with TRBD1. The CDR3 length is 16 residues. Germline values: CDR1 SGHRS, CDR2 YFSETQ. V lost 1 base, J lost 0 bases, and 6 bases stayed unmatched. The CDR3 protein is CASSLIGTEMNTEAFF. CDR3 nucleotides: TGCGCCAGCAGCTTGATCGGGACAGAGATGAACACTGAAGCTTTCTTT.

As concerns this clone: The identical CDR3 is also encoded by other nucleotide sequences in the sample. The chain links TRBV7-6 to TRBJ2-7; a possible D gene is TRBD1 (6 bases). V was pared by 5 bases and J by 4 bases, with 18 bases between. This CDR3 has 15 amino acids. CDR1 is SGHVS and CDR2 is FNYEAQ in the germline V gene. The CDR3 DNA follows: TGTGCCAGCAGCCCAACAGGGAATCCGACTTACGAGCAGTACTTC. It specifies CASSPTGNPTYEQYF.

V usage is TRBV5-4 and J usage is TRBJ1-1, with TRBD1 as a possible D gene (5 bases). In germline, CDR1 is SGHNT, CDR2 YYREEE (reference sequence). The CDR3 runs to 13 residues. The V end lost 3 bases, the J end lost 1 base, and 7 bases lay between the germline ends. CDR3 DNA: TGTGCCAGCAGCTCGACAGCGAACACTGAAGCTTTCTTT. Amino acid sequence: CASSSTANTEAFF.

For the CDR3, the DNA is TGTGCCAGCAGCTTGTCTAGCGGTTACAATGAGCAGTTCTTC. This sequence encodes CASSLSSGYNEQFF. V and J are TRBV7-2 and TRBJ2-1, with TRBD2 matching 7 bases. Germline-derived CDR1 and CDR2 are SGHTA and FQGNSA. CDR3 length: 14 amino acids. V shed 3 bases and J 4 bases; nucleotides not matched to a gene: 3.

CDR3: CASSLTHRQQFF. The CDR3 DNA sequence: TGTGCCAGCAGCCTTACTCATAGACAGCAGTTCTTC. This chain joins TRBV27 and TRBJ2-1, with unresolved D. The CDR3 covers 12 residues. Germline-derived CDR1 and CDR2 are MNHEY and SMNVEV (reference sequence). V shed 6 bases and J shed 11 bases, with 14 bases lying between them.